The T cell receptor beta chain described here comes from a study of identical twins. At least ten counts were recorded for this clonotype. Its target is unknown. A universal primer site arose from template switching, and cDNA bore unique molecular identifiers. TCRdb processed the 5' RACE reads anew with MiXCR; each CDR3 protein has one entry. The sample contains roughly 1,500,000 distinct CDR3 sequences, around 29% of which appear only once. Trimming removed 10 bases from V and 5 bases from J; junction bases left unmatched: 10. CDR1 and CDR2 from the germline V gene are SNHLY and FYNNEI. The length of the CDR3 is 14 residues. Study-wide findings and caveats: Within twin pairs, the out-of-frame alpha sequences they shared showed excess low generation probability. Fewer insertions marked abundant cord blood beta clonotypes; young adult naive trended weakly, memory not at all.

The chain recombines TRBV2 with TRBJ2-1, with TRBD1 identical over 8 bases. The TCR sequence derives from a newborn girl in good health. Sequenced input: cord blood. Here the CDR3 reads CATLAGTGNNEQFF. The CDR3 coding sequence is TGTGCCACCTTGGCCGGGACAGGCAACAATGAGCAGTTCTTC.